The 15 T cell receptor beta chains below come from one sample, sequenced in a study of CD8+CD57+ T cells in acquired aplastic anemia. Both TCR beta VDJ combination and CDR3 sequence profiling were carried out. Genomic DNA was the template for this profiling. TCRdb redid the calling of the reads with MiXCR, one entry per CDR3 protein. Here the sample spans roughly 240,000 distinct CDR3 sequences, about 44% being singletons. The patients chosen for sequencing had shown expansion of CD8+CD57+ cells (detected by flow cytometry). Sequencing input: sorted CD4+, CD8+, or CD8+CD57+ T cells (not recorded which) from PBMCs. The receptors originated from a human donor with aplastic anemia.

The rearrangement uses TRBV24-1 and TRBJ1-2; D gene uncertain. V was shortened by 4 bases and J by 7 bases, with 9 bases between the two germline ends. The CDR3 extends over 12 amino acids. Per the germline V gene, CDR1 is KGHDR and CDR2 is SFDVKD. The CDR3 bases are TGTGCCACCAGTGACAGAAGCCTTGGCTACACCTTC. It specifies CATSDRSLGYTF.

This clonotype has ten or more counts. V gene TRBV5-6 combines with J gene TRBJ2-1; tentatively, D is TRBD2 (6 bases). Germline V gene lookup returns CDR1 SGHDT and CDR2 YYEEEE. V dropped 3 bases and J dropped 4 bases, with 17 bases sitting between them. CDR3 length: 16 residues. The CDR3 sequence: CASSSERVVTYNEQFF. The CDR3 bases are TGTGCCAGCAGCTCTGAGCGGGTAGTTACTTACAATGAGCAGTTCTTC.

Worth noting for this clonotype: Germline is not matched at one junction end, which may reflect a read error. The V call is TRBV20-1, the J call TRBJ1-6; a possible D gene is TRBD1 (6 bases). The length of the CDR3 is 15 residues. Germline V gives CDR1 DFQATT, CDR2 SNEGSKA (reference sequence). The CDR3 bases are TGCAGTGTTAGGGGGGAAGGTGCCTATAATTCACCCCTCCGCTTT. Translating it yields CSVRGEGAYNSPLRF.

This clonotype was counted many times. The V call is TRBV7-9, the J call TRBJ2-5; D not certain. Trimming left V 2 bases short and J 7 bases short, with 14 bases between. The CDR3 extends over 14 amino acids. CDR1 and CDR2 (germline): SEHNR, FQNEAQ (reference sequence). The CDR3 loop is CASSLLGEKRTQYF. The CDR3 nucleotides read TGTGCCAGCAGCTTACTCGGTGAAAAGAGGACCCAGTACTTC.

The chain couples TRBV24-1 to TRBJ1-1; D remains unclear. CDR1 is KGHDR, CDR2 SFDVKD, per germline. V shed 0 bases and J shed 3 bases, with 10 bases lying between them. The CDR3 has 15 amino acids. The CDR3 loop is CATSDLTYGDTEAFF. The CDR3 nucleotides are TGTGCCACCAGTGATTTGACGTATGGGGACACTGAAGCTTTCTTT.

This clonotype came up many times. The J gene is TRBJ1-1, the V gene TRBV30; D not certain. The germline V and J ends were trimmed by 4 bases and 4 bases, with 7 bases remaining between them. The CDR3 runs to 11 residues. Germline CDR1 is GTSNPN and CDR2 is SVGIG (reference sequence). The CDR3 nucleotides are TGTGCCTGGATGAAGGGCACTGAAGCTTTCTTT. Translation: CAWMKGTEAFF. Using reference TRBV30 and TRBJ1-1 for the parts outside the CDR3, the full variable domain is SQTIHQWPATLVQPVGSPLSLECTVEGTSNPNLYWYRQAAGRGLQLLFYSVGIGQISSEVPQNLSASRPQDRQFILSSKKLLLSDSGFYLCAWMKGTEAFFGQGTRLTVV.

This clonotype has a count of ten or more. J is TRBJ2-7 and V is TRBV7-2, with D hard to call. V shed 4 bases and J shed 3 bases, with 7 bases lying between them. The CDR3 is made up of 12 amino acids. Germline CDR1 SGHTA, CDR2 FQGNSA. CDR3 DNA sequence: TGTGCCAGCAGCTCGACCTTCTACGAGCAGTACTTC. It translates to CASSSTFYEQYF.

This clonotype came up a few times. The chain combines TRBV7-3 with TRBJ2-7; tentative D call: TRBD2 (6 bases). The CDR3 covers 13 residues. Germline V CDR1 and CDR2: SGHTA, FQGTGA. V was trimmed by 2 bases and J by 5 bases, leaving 10 bases between them. In DNA form, the CDR3 reads TGTGCCAGCAGCTTATCGGAGGGGCACGAGCAGTACTTC. This codes for CASSLSEGHEQYF.

This clonotype was observed at least ten times. The rearrangement uses TRBV6-6 and TRBJ1-2; D is perhaps TRBD1 (6 bases). V lost 6 bases to trimming and J lost 6 bases, with 14 bases between them. The CDR3 is made up of 13 amino acids. Germline CDR1 and CDR2: MNHNY and SVGAGI (reference sequence). For the CDR3, the DNA is TGTGCCAGCAGGGGGGCGCCCTATGATGGCTACACCTTC. Translation gives CASRGAPYDGYTF.

The chain carries TRBV20-1 and TRBJ1-1; D is uncertain. The CDR3 is made up of 13 amino acids. Germline V gives CDR1 DFQATT, CDR2 SNEGSKA (reference sequence). V dropped 5 bases and J dropped 2 bases, with 12 bases sitting between them. CDR3 nucleotide sequence: TGCAGTGCTCTTGACACTTTTAACACTGAAGCTTTCTTT. It is translated as CSALDTFNTEAFF.

The table lists this clonotype with many counts. The chain combines TRBV5-8 with TRBJ2-7; 8 positions agree with TRBD1. Germline assignment: CDR1 SGHTS and CDR2 YDEGEE. This CDR3 is 15 amino acids long. The J segment lost 3 bases and the V segment lost 4 bases, leaving 9 bases of the junction unmatched. The CDR3 loop reads CASSLGQGGDYEQYF. CDR3 bases: TGTGCCAGCAGCCTAGGACAGGGAGGCGACTACGAGCAGTACTTC. Variable domain in full (rest from reference TRBV5-8 and TRBJ2-7): EAGVTQSPTHLIKTRGQQATLRCSPISGHTSVYWYQQALGLGLQFLLWYDEGEERNRGNFPPRFSGRQFPNYSSELNVNALELEDSALYLCASSLGQGGDYEQYFGPGTRLTVT.

This clonotype has ten or more counts. The genes are TRBV7-9 and TRBJ1-1; D remains ambiguous. Between the trimmed V and J ends, which lost 1 base and 4 bases, there was a span of 10 bases. CDR1 and CDR2 (germline): SEHNR, FQNEAQ (reference sequence). The CDR3 consists of 14 residues. CDR3 region: CASSLVSGSTEAFF. The CDR3 region has the DNA TGTGCCAGCAGCTTAGTTTCAGGAAGCACTGAAGCTTTCTTT. Filled out from reference TRBV7-9 and TRBJ1-1, the complete variable domain reads DTGVSQNPRHKITKRGQNVTFRCDPISEHNRLYWYRQTLGQGPEFLTYFQNEAQLEKSRLLSDRFSAERPKGSFSTLEIQRTEQGDSAMYLCASSLVSGSTEAFFGQGTRLTVV.

This chain uses TRBV5-6 with TRBJ2-5, with TRBD2 identical over 8 bases. This CDR3 is built from 18 residues. Germline CDR1 and CDR2: SGHDT and YYEEEE. Trimming cost V 2 bases and J 4 bases; bases outside gene matches: 16. The chain's CDR3 is CASSFGQGGKRERETQYF. The CDR3, as DNA: TGTGCCAGCAGCTTCGGGCAAGGGGGGAAGCGGGAGCGAGAGACCCAGTACTTC.

This clonotype was counted at least ten times. J is TRBJ2-7 and V is TRBV19; tentative D call: TRBD2 (5 bases). V gave up 1 base and J gave up 6 bases, with 25 bases separating them. The CDR3 consists of 18 residues. Germline assignment: CDR1 LNHDA and CDR2 SQIVND (reference sequence). The CDR3 DNA follows: TGTGCCAGTAGTATAGGCGCCAACTATGACTTTGGCGGGTGCGAGCAGTACTTC. Translated: CASSIGANYDFGGCEQYF.

In this sample, this clonotype turned up many times. The rearrangement joins TRBV5-1 to TRBJ1-1, with TRBD1 as a possible D gene (5 bases). V dropped 0 bases and J dropped 7 bases, with 10 bases sitting between them. This CDR3 region has 13 residues. Looked up from germline, CDR1 is SGHRS and CDR2 is YFSETQ. CDR3: CASSLGQLGEAFF. Here the CDR3 DNA reads TGCGCCAGCAGCTTGGGACAGTTGGGTGAAGCTTTCTTT. Full variable domain (rest looked up from reference TRBV5-1 and TRBJ1-1): KAGVTQTPRYLIKTRGQQVTLSCSPISGHRSVSWYQQTPGQGLQFLFEYFSETQRNKGNFPGRFSGRQFSNSRSEMNVSTLELGDSALYLCASSLGQLGEAFFGQGTRLTVV.